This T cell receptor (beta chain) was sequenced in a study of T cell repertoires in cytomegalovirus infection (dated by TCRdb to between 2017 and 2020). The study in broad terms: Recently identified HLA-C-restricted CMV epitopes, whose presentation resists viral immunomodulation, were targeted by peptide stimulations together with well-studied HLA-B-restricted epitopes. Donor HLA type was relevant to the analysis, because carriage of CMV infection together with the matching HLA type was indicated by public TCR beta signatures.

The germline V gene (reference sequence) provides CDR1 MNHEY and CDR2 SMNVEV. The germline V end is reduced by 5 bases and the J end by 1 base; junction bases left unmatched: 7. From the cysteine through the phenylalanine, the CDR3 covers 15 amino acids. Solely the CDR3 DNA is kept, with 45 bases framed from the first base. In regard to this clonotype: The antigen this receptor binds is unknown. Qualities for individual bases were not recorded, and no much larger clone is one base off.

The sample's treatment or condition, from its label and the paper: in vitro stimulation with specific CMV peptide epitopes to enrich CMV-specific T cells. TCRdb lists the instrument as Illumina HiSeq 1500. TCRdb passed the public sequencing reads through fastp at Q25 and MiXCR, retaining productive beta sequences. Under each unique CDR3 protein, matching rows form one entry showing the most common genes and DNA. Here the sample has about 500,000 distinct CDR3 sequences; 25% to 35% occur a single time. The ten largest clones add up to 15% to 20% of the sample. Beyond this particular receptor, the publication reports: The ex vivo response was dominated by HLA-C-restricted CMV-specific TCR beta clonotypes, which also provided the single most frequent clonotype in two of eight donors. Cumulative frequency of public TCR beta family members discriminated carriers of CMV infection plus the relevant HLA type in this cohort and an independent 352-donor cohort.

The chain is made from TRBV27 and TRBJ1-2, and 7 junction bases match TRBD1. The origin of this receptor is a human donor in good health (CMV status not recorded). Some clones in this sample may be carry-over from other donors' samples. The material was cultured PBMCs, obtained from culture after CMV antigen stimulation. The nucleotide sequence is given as TGTGCCAGCAGTCCGCGGGACAGAATTAACTATGGCTACACCTTC. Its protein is CASSPRDRINYGYTF.